This T cell receptor beta chain was observed in a study of OX40 agonist ivuxolimab in advanced cancers. Study information: An anti-OX40 (CD134) antibody with agonistic activity, ivuxolimab, was administered to patients.

Per the germline V gene, CDR1 is SQVTM and CDR2 is ANQGSEA. V was clipped by 5 bases and J by 3 bases, with 13 bases between them. CDR3 length: 13 amino acids. Data came from immunoSEQ multiplex PCR; TCRdb stores just in-frame clones and leaves some out. The sample yields about 45,000 clones, approximately 90% seen once. The V call is TRBV29-1, the J call TRBJ1-2; D ambiguous. Sequenced material: CD4+ or CD8+ T cells sorted from blood, taken in a trial of the OX40 agonist ivuxolimab. This TCR came from an adult with an advanced solid tumor such as melanoma, head and neck, liver or kidney cancer. In DNA, the CDR3 is TGCAGCGTTTACGGGCGGCCGGACTATGGCTACACCTTC. Amino acids: CSVYGRPDYGYTF.